The present TCR beta chain was sequenced within a study of cytomegalovirus exposure and HLA in healthy donors. Study outcomes and limitations: The study found most TCR sequences rare, yet found some public TCRs in many donors.

This table comes from immunoSEQ multiplex PCR, and its TCRdb copy is limited to in-frame clones, with some not included. The sample gives tens of thousands of clones, more than 95% of which show up once; around 2.2% is in the top ten. Points on this clone: What it binds is unknown.

The receptor comes from a man younger than 35 in good health and CMV-seronegative. Sequencing was done on a sample of PBMCs.

The CDR3 coding sequence is TGTGCCAGCAGACAGGGGCTGGGGCACCAAGAGACCCAGTACTTC. Translating gives CASRQGLGHQETQYF. V gene TRBV11-2 combines with J gene TRBJ2-5, with TRBD1 matching 7 bases. The germline V gene encodes CDR1 SGHAT and CDR2 FQNNGV. This CDR3 region has 15 residues. V shed 6 bases and J 0 bases; nucleotides not matched to a gene: 7.